This entry lists 6 T cell receptor beta chains sequenced from one sample in a study of blood T cell repertoires in COVID-19. The data were produced by immunoSEQ multiplex PCR, yet TCRdb's version contains in-frame clones alone and is incomplete. The sample includes approximately 46,000 clones, almost 90% of them seen just once. Specimen: peripheral blood. The source is a man aged 50-60 years with active COVID-19.

The chain employs TRBV5-1 and TRBJ2-3; D may be TRBD2 (6 bases). Germline CDR1 is SGHRS and CDR2 is YFSETQ. The CDR3 has 16 amino acids. Trimming took off 4 bases at V and 1 base at J, with 16 bases between the two ends. This CDR3 is CASSLDVGGGTDTQYF. The CDR3 nucleotides read TGCGCCAGCAGCCTCGATGTTGGCGGGGGCACAGATACGCAGTATTTT.

The sample holds one count of this clone. This chain connects TRBV6-2 or TRBV6-3 to TRBJ2-3; D might be TRBD2 (6 bases). The V gene's germline CDR1 is MNHEY and CDR2 SVGEGT. The CDR3 has 14 amino acids. Trimming shortened V by 3 bases and J by 6 bases, and 13 bases separated the two germline ends. CDR3 sequence: CASSYDLATDTQYF. The CDR3 DNA reads as TGTGCCAGCAGTTATGACCTAGCGACGGATACGCAGTATTTT.

This chain links TRBV18 with TRBJ2-1; D may be TRBD1 (5 bases). The CDR3 extends over 13 amino acids. Germline V gene lookup returns CDR1 KGHSH and CDR2 LQKENI. The V gene lost 2 bases and the J gene lost 10 bases, with 12 bases spanning the gap. CDR3 DNA: TGTGCCAGCTCACCATCCAGGGAAATAGAGCAGTTCTTC. This codes for CASSPSREIEQFF.

The chain carries TRBV6-2 or TRBV6-3 and TRBJ2-2, with 9 bases aligning to TRBD1. V lost 2 bases to trimming and J lost 5 bases; unmatched junction nucleotides: 3. CDR3 size: 15 residues. Germline-derived CDR1 and CDR2 are MNHEY and SVGEGT. The CDR3 is CASSYDGQGTGELFF. The CDR3 bases are TGTGCCAGCAGTTACGACGGACAGGGGACCGGGGAGCTGTTTTTT.

A single count supports this clone. The rearrangement uses TRBV2 and TRBJ1-6, with D tentatively TRBD1 (5 bases). Germline assignment: CDR1 SNHLY and CDR2 FYNNEI. Trimming shortened V by 6 bases and J by 10 bases, and 13 bases separated the two germline ends. The CDR3 extends over 13 amino acids. CDR3 in amino acids: CASRLQGGSPLHF. CDR3 DNA sequence: TGTGCCAGCAGATTGCAGGGTGGATCACCCCTCCACTTT.

The V call is TRBV5-1, the J call TRBJ2-2; tentative D call: TRBD1 (6 bases). Trimming stripped 4 bases from V and 2 bases from J, with 21 bases between. The CDR3 runs 18 residues. Germline V CDR1 and CDR2: SGHRS, YFSETQ. CDR3 coding DNA: TGCGCCAGCAGCCTCGCTGCCCTCGGGACATCTAACACCGGGGAGCTGTTTTTT. It translates to CASSLAALGTSNTGELFF.